These 8 T cell receptor beta chains share one sample of origin, sequenced in a study of read filtering for tumor transcriptome and immune sequencing. From approximately 430 ng of RNA, a library with molecular barcoded alpha/delta and beta/gamma adaptors was made. Via MiXCR, TCRdb re-called the reads, giving one row per CDR3 protein. The sample has 100,000 to 150,000 distinct CDR3 sequences; around 13% are singletons. The sequencing sample was made of a population of CD138-negative cells sorted from bone marrow. These receptors all come from a donor aged 40 or older with multiple myeloma.

Concerning this clonotype itself: It may be a read error: a sequence one base away is much more abundant. The genes are TRBV4-2 and TRBJ2-1, with a possible D match to TRBD1 (6 bases). The germline V gene encodes CDR1 LGHNA and CDR2 YNFKEQ. The CDR3 spans 14 residues. The CDR3 coding sequence is TGTGCCAGCAGCCGGTCCGGGACAACCAATGCGCAGTTCTTC. Translation: CASSRSGTTNAQFF.

Turning to this clonotype: This may stem from a read error, because a much larger clone lies one nucleotide away. The CDR3 DNA sequence: TGTGCCAGCAGCTTAGACCCGGACAATGAGCAGTCCTTC. Protein sequence: CASSLDPDNEQSF. The rearrangement links TRBV7-9 to TRBJ2-1; a possible D gene is TRBD1 (5 bases). CDR3 length equals 13 residues. CDR1 and CDR2 from the germline V gene are SEHNR and FQNEAQ (reference sequence).

This clonotype has a count of ten or more. The chain uses TRBV11-3 and TRBJ2-2, with D possibly TRBD2 on 6 matching bases. Germline CDR1 and CDR2: SGHNT and YENEEA. V lost 6 bases, J lost 3 bases, and 14 bases lay in between. The CDR3 contains 15 residues. CDR3 DNA sequence: TGTGCCAGCAGTTCAACCGGGACTTACACCGGGGAGCTGTTTTTT. It yields the protein CASSSTGTYTGELFF.

This clonotype appeared many times. CDR3 bases: TGTGCCAGCAGCTTATATCCCGGGGAGCTGTTTTTT. Translated, it gives CASSLYPGELFF. The chain uses TRBV7-3 and TRBJ2-2; D is undetermined. Germline V gene sequence: CDR1 SGHTA, CDR2 FQGTGA. This CDR3 has 12 amino acids. V lost 2 bases and J 6 bases, leaving 4 bases between the germline ends.

This clonotype was seen at least ten times. The chain uses TRBV12-3 or TRBV12-4 and TRBJ2-3; D perhaps matches TRBD2 (5 bases). The V end lost 5 bases, the J end lost 0 bases, and 12 bases lay between the germline ends. The CDR3 contains 15 residues. The CDR3 here is CASSDLALSTDTQYF. The CDR3 nucleotides read TGTGCCAGCAGTGACTTAGCGCTTAGCACAGATACGCAGTATTTT.

On this clonotype itself: A single base separates this from a much larger clone, so it may be a read error. This CDR3 reads CASSISSGSPYGQYF. CDR3 nucleotide sequence: TGTGCCAGTAGTATTTCTAGCGGGAGCCCCTACGGGCAGTACTTC. The chain links TRBV19 to TRBJ2-7; 10 nucleotides match TRBD2. In germline, CDR1 is LNHDA, CDR2 SQIVND (reference sequence). The CDR3 covers 15 residues.

This clonotype has a count of ten or more. The chain links TRBV9 to TRBJ2-2; 12 bases line up with TRBD2. In germline, CDR1 is SGDLS, CDR2 YYNGEE. This CDR3 is built from 17 residues. V gave up 7 bases and J gave up 0 bases; unmatched junction bases: 7. The chain's CDR3 is CASEGTSGSANTGELFF. The CDR3 nucleotides read TGTGCCAGCGAAGGGACTAGCGGGTCCGCGAACACCGGGGAGCTGTTTTTT.

Concerning this clonotype: This sequence may be a read error, since a much larger clone differs from it by one base. The chain is built from TRBV19 and TRBJ2-7; 7 nucleotides line up with TRBD1. The V gene's germline CDR1 is LNHDA and CDR2 SQIVND (reference sequence). The CDR3 spans 14 residues. CDR3 sequence (DNA): TGTGCCAGTAGTCCGGGGACAGCCTCCTACGAGCAGCACTTC. Encoded protein: CASSPGTASYEQHF.